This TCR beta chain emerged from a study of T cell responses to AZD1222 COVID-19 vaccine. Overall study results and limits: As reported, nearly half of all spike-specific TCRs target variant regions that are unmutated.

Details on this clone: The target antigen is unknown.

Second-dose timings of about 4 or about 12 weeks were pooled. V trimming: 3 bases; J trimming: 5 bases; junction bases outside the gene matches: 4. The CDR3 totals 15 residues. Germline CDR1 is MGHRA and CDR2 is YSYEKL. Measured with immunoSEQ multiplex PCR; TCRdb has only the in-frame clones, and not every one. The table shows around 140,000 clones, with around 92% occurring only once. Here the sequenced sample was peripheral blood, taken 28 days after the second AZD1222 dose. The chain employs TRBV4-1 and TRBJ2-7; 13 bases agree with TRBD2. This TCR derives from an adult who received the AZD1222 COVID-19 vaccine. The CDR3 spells CASSQPGLAGHEQYF. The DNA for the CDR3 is TGCGCCAGCAGCCAGCCGGGACTAGCGGGACACGAGCAGTACTTC.